The 28 T cell receptor beta chains listed next were all sequenced from one sample in a study of Ad26.COV2.S vaccination and SARS-CoV-2 variants. TCRdb's copy holds only in-frame clones and misses some; the assay was immunoSEQ multiplex PCR. The sample shows about 87,000 clones, roughly 84% of them seen only once. Sequenced material: peripheral blood, taken after recovery from COVID-19. The origin of the receptors is a human donor who had recovered from COVID-19.

V gene TRBV6-2 or TRBV6-3 combines with J gene TRBJ1-2, with D perhaps matching TRBD1 (6 bases). CDR1 is MNHEY and CDR2 is SVGEGT in the germline V gene. V gave up 5 bases and J gave up 0 bases, with 10 bases separating them. The CDR3 runs to 14 residues. The CDR3 bases are TGTGCCAGCAGTCGGACAGATACTAACTATGGCTACACCTTC. It is translated as CASSRTDTNYGYTF.

The V gene is TRBV7-9, the J gene TRBJ1-2, with D possibly matching TRBD1 (6 bases). This CDR3 is 13 amino acids long. Germline V gives CDR1 SEHNR, CDR2 FQNEAQ (reference sequence). Deletions cut 4 bases from V and 8 bases from J, with 14 bases between. In DNA, the CDR3 is TGTGCCAGCAGCTCCACAGGGTTAAGGGGCTACACCTTC. This codes for CASSSTGLRGYTF.

The V call is TRBV27, the J call TRBJ1-1; the match to TRBD1 covers 10 bases. CDR3 length equals 18 residues. Germline lookup yields CDR1 MNHEY and CDR2 SMNVEV (reference sequence). After removal of 2 bases from V and 3 bases from J, the junction contained 12 bases not matched to a gene. The CDR3 DNA reads TGTGCCAGCAGTTTACGGGGACAGGGGCCAAGGCGGGACACTGAAGCTTTCTTT. Translated: CASSLRGQGPRRDTEAFF.

This chain connects TRBV5-1 to TRBJ2-5, with D possibly being TRBD1 or TRBD2 (5 bases each). V was cut by 3 bases and J by 0 bases, with 15 bases left in between. Per germline, CDR1 SGHRS and CDR2 YFSETQ. The CDR3 consists of 16 residues. CDR3 nucleotide sequence: TGCGCCAGCAGCTCGGGACCGCGTAAGAACCAAGAGACCCAGTACTTC. Translation: CASSSGPRKNQETQYF.

This chain connects TRBV9 to TRBJ1-1; D unresolved. Germline assignment: CDR1 SGDLS and CDR2 YYNGEE. The CDR3 has 13 amino acids. Trimming shortened V by 4 bases and J by 1 base, and 8 bases separated the two germline ends. The CDR3 coding sequence is TGTGCCAGCAGCCACACAACGAACACTGAAGCTTTCTTT. Its translation is CASSHTTNTEAFF.

The V call is TRBV11-3, the J call TRBJ2-7; D is uncertain. This CDR3 comprises 12 residues. V gave up 6 bases and J gave up 0 bases, with 6 bases separating them. Germline V gene data show CDR1 as SGHNT and CDR2 as YENEEA. The CDR3, as DNA: TGTGCCAGCAGTTTGGACTCCTACGAGCAGTACTTC. Protein product: CASSLDSYEQYF. Supplemented by reference TRBV11-3 and TRBJ2-7, the full variable domain reads EAGVVQSPRYKIIEKKQPVAFWCNPISGHNTLYWYLQNLGQGPELLIRYENEEAVDDSQLPKDRFSAERLKGVDSTLKIQPAELGDSAVYLCASSLDSYEQYFGPGTRLTVT.

The J gene is TRBJ1-6, the V gene TRBV28, with D perhaps matching TRBD1 (5 bases). Germline V gene data show CDR1 as MDHEN and CDR2 as SYDVKM. This CDR3 comprises 16 residues. Trimming left V 0 bases short and J 7 bases short, with 13 bases between. The CDR3 sequence: CASSLWGLGGNSPLHF. CDR3 coding DNA: TGTGCCAGCAGTTTATGGGGGCTGGGGGGGAATTCACCCCTCCACTTT.

V gene TRBV18 combines with J gene TRBJ2-7, with 16 bases aligning to TRBD2. This CDR3 is 16 amino acids long. Germline lookup yields CDR1 KGHSH and CDR2 LQKENI. The V and J ends lost 5 bases and 5 bases, in that order; junction bases with no gene match: 6. The CDR3 coding sequence is TGTGCCAGCTCAATTATCGGGACTAGCGGGAGGGACGAGCAGTACTTC. Protein: CASSIIGTSGRDEQYF.

The chain uses TRBV27 and TRBJ2-7; no clear D gene. With 6 bases removed from V and 5 bases from J, the gap between germline ends came to 20 bases. CDR3 length: 15 amino acids. Germline V CDR1 and CDR2: MNHEY, SMNVEV (reference sequence). CDR3 nucleotides: TGTGCCAGCAGCCCAAACGGCAGGCTTAACAACGAGCAGTACTTC. It codes for CASSPNGRLNNEQYF.

This chain joins TRBV7-2 and TRBJ2-3; TRBD1 matches 8 bases. The length of the CDR3 is 14 residues. Unmatched junction bases numbered 3, after V lost 4 bases and J lost 3 bases. Germline V lookup: CDR1 SGHTA, CDR2 FQGNSA. The CDR3 region is CASSSGQGTDTQYF. The DNA for the CDR3 is TGTGCCAGCAGCTCCGGACAGGGAACAGATACGCAGTATTTT.

The V call is TRBV19, the J call TRBJ1-4, with D hard to call. The CDR3 has 14 amino acids. The germline CDR1 and CDR2 sequences are LNHDA and SQIVND (reference sequence). The V end lost 3 bases, the J end lost 5 bases, and 10 bases lay between the germline ends. CDR3 DNA: TGTGCCAGTAGTATCGGATTAAGAAATGAAAAACTGTTTTTT. Its translation is CASSIGLRNEKLFF. The full variable domain, with the rest looked up from reference TRBV19 and TRBJ1-4, is DGGITQSPKYLFRKEGQNVTLSCEQNLNHDAMYWYRQDPGQGLRLIYYSQIVNDFQKGDIAEGYSVSREKKESFPLTVTSAQKNPTAFYLCASSIGLRNEKLFFGSGTQLSVL.

This chain joins TRBV7-2 and TRBJ2-1; 7 bases are shared with TRBD1. Germline V gives CDR1 SGHTA, CDR2 FQGNSA. After removal of 1 base from V and 5 bases from J, the junction contained 2 bases not matched to a gene. This CDR3 contains 14 residues. CDR3: CASSLGQGNNEQFF. CDR3 nucleotides: TGTGCCAGCAGCTTAGGACAGGGAAACAATGAGCAGTTCTTC.

The V and J genes are TRBV9 and TRBJ2-1; D not certain. Trimming stripped 0 bases from V and 6 bases from J, with 13 bases between. Germline CDR1 SGDLS, CDR2 YYNGEE. The CDR3 covers 15 residues. The CDR3: CASSVDWGSGNEQFF. CDR3 DNA: TGTGCCAGCAGCGTAGATTGGGGTTCCGGCAATGAGCAGTTCTTC.

The V call is TRBV6-5, the J call TRBJ2-3; 12 bases line up with TRBD2. Germline V gives CDR1 MNHEY, CDR2 SVGAGI. This CDR3 spans 13 amino acids. After removal of 8 bases from V and 5 bases from J, the junction contained 2 bases not matched to a gene. The CDR3 coding sequence is TGTGCCAGCTGGGGACTAGCGGGAGATACGCAGTATTTT. It codes for CASWGLAGDTQYF.

The chain carries TRBV5-1 and TRBJ2-5; D remains ambiguous. Germline values: CDR1 SGHRS, CDR2 YFSETQ. Deletions cut 3 bases from V and 2 bases from J, with 14 bases between. The CDR3 totals 15 residues. The CDR3 DNA sequence: TGCGCCAGCAGCTGGCTCTTAGAAGGGCAAGAGACCCAGTACTTC. Translation gives CASSWLLEGQETQYF.

This clone appeared a single time. The genes are TRBV7-2 and TRBJ2-3, with TRBD2 identical over 10 bases. With 3 bases clipped from V and 1 base from J, the junction kept 4 bases outside the gene matches. The length of the CDR3 is 16 residues. In germline, CDR1 is SGHTA, CDR2 FQGNSA. The CDR3 DNA follows: TGTGCCAGCAGCTTGACTAGCGGGTCTGGCACAGATACGCAGTATTTT. Translated, it gives CASSLTSGSGTDTQYF.

This chain connects TRBV28 to TRBJ2-1, with 7 nucleotides matching TRBD2. Trimming at V came to 3 bases and at J to 5 bases, leaving 10 bases not matched to a gene. Germline lookup yields CDR1 MDHEN and CDR2 SYDVKM. The CDR3 covers 16 residues. The CDR3 loop reads CASSFGAGVLNNEQFF. Written as DNA, the CDR3 is TGTGCCAGCAGTTTTGGGGCGGGGGTCTTAAACAATGAGCAGTTCTTC. The entire variable domain, with the rest obtained from reference TRBV28 and TRBJ2-1, is as follows: DVKVTQSSRYLVKRTGEKVFLECVQDMDHENMFWYRQDPGLGLRLIYFSYDVKMKEKGDIPEGYSVSREKKERFSLILESASTNQTSMYLCASSFGAGVLNNEQFFGPGTRLTVL.

The V gene is TRBV19, the J gene TRBJ1-2; possibly TRBD1 for D (6 bases). The CDR3 contains 16 residues. The germline gives CDR1 LNHDA, CDR2 SQIVND (reference sequence). V was cut by 6 bases and J by 6 bases, with 23 bases left in between. Here the CDR3 DNA reads TGTGCCAGTAGCCGGGCGGGGGGCTGGACGGAAGATGGCTACACCTTC. This gives the protein CASSRAGGWTEDGYTF.

Here the CDR3 DNA reads TGCGCCAGCAGAAAAGGGGGGCCCAATCAGCCCCAGCATTTT. Its translation is CASRKGGPNQPQHF. V gene TRBV10-2 combines with J gene TRBJ1-5; D possibly corresponds to TRBD1 (6 bases). Trimming took 6 bases from V and 3 from J, leaving 12 bases between them. The germline V gene encodes CDR1 WSHSY and CDR2 SAAADI. CDR3 length: 14 amino acids.

The rearrangement joins TRBV27 to TRBJ1-2; a weak D match, TRBD1 (5 bases). Per the germline V gene, CDR1 is MNHEY and CDR2 is SMNVEV (reference sequence). The CDR3 contains 15 residues. V lost 0 bases, J lost 6 bases, and 14 bases lay in between. This chain's CDR3 is CASSLSPGTINGYTF. CDR3 coding DNA: TGTGCCAGCAGTTTATCCCCTGGGACGATAAATGGCTACACCTTC.

This clone was seen a few times. This chain links TRBV7-8 with TRBJ2-7; D is unresolved. Germline CDR1 SGHVS, CDR2 FQNEAQ. This CDR3 is built from 16 residues. V lost 1 base and J lost 3, with 16 bases in between. CDR3 DNA: TGTGCCAGCAGCTTAGGCCAAGGGCGGACCTTCTACGAGCAGTACTTC. Protein: CASSLGQGRTFYEQYF.

This clone was seen once. The chain couples TRBV27 to TRBJ1-5; 8 bases are a match to TRBD1. J lost 5 bases, V lost 2 bases, and 2 bases had no gene match. CDR1 MNHEY and CDR2 SMNVEV come from the germline V gene (reference sequence). The CDR3 spans 14 residues. In DNA form, the CDR3 reads TGTGCCAGCAGTTTACAGGGGGCGCATCAGCCCCAGCATTTT. It encodes CASSLQGAHQPQHF.

This clone was found a few times. The genes are TRBV6-1 and TRBJ2-7, with unresolved D. CDR1 is MNHNS, CDR2 SASEGT, per germline. V was cut by 0 bases and J by 0 bases, with 9 bases left in between. CDR3 length: 15 residues. This CDR3 reads CASSEANTPSYEQYF. The CDR3 DNA is TGTGCCAGCAGTGAAGCGAACACCCCCTCCTACGAGCAGTACTTC.

J is TRBJ2-1 and V is TRBV28; a weak D match, TRBD2 (5 bases). The CDR3 has 13 residues. V shed 7 bases and J shed 8 bases, with 15 bases lying between them. The V gene's germline CDR1 is MDHEN and CDR2 SYDVKM. The CDR3 nucleotides read TGTGCCAGCAACAGCGGACTTATCGATGAGCAGTTCTTC. Translation gives CASNSGLIDEQFF.

The chain carries TRBV7-9 and TRBJ1-1; no definite D call. Germline-derived CDR1 and CDR2 are SEHNR and FQNEAQ (reference sequence). V dropped 0 bases and J dropped 3 bases, with 5 bases sitting between them. The length of the CDR3 is 13 residues. The CDR3 DNA reads TGTGCCAGCAGCTTAGCAGGGTACACTGAAGCTTTCTTT. Its protein is CASSLAGYTEAFF.

The chain combines TRBV7-8 with TRBJ2-1, with a possible D match to TRBD2 (5 bases). Between the trimmed V and J ends, which lost 4 bases and 8 bases, there was a span of 21 bases. From germline, CDR1 is SGHVS and CDR2 FQNEAQ. The CDR3 consists of 16 residues. CDR3 region: CASSSSRGFRVDEQFF. CDR3 nucleotides: TGTGCCAGCAGCTCAAGCAGAGGGTTTAGGGTGGATGAGCAGTTCTTC.

The V and J genes are TRBV7-2 and TRBJ2-1; no reliable D call. V gave up 3 bases and J gave up 7 bases, with 7 bases separating them. This CDR3 contains 12 residues. Germline CDR1 is SGHTA and CDR2 is FQGNSA. CDR3 DNA: TGTGCCAGCAGCTTTGGGTGGAATGAGCAGTTCTTC. This encodes CASSFGWNEQFF.

For this clone: The identical CDR3 is also encoded by other nucleotide sequences in the sample. The chain carries TRBV9 and TRBJ2-3, with D perhaps TRBD2 (6 bases). The germline CDR1 and CDR2 sequences are SGDLS and YYNGEE. V was pared by 6 bases and J by 3 bases, with 14 bases between. The CDR3 covers 14 residues. Here the CDR3 DNA reads TGTGCCAGCAACAGACTAGGTGCAACAGATACGCAGTATTTT. This encodes CASNRLGATDTQYF.